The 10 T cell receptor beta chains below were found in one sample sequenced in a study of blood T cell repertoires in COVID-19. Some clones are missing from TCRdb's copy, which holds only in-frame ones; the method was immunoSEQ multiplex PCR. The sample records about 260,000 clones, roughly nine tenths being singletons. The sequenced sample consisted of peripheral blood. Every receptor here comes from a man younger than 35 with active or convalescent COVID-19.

The CDR3 spells CASSQEPGTGTNTEAFF. The CDR3 bases are TGCGCCAGCAGCCAAGAGCCCGGGACAGGGACGAACACTGAAGCTTTCTTT. The J gene is TRBJ1-1, the V gene TRBV4-3, with TRBD1 matching 9 bases. The CDR3 totals 17 residues. Trimming took 0 bases from V and 1 from J; bases not matched to a gene: 6. CDR1 LGHNA and CDR2 YSLEER come from the germline V gene.

In nucleotides, the CDR3 is TGTGCCAGCAGTCACCGTCCTCAGGTCGCCGTCTCCTACGAGCAGTACTTC. Translated: CASSHRPQVAVSYEQYF. The chain has TRBV6-6 and TRBJ2-7; D unclear. Trimming shortened V by 5 bases and J by 0 bases, and 20 bases separated the two germline ends. The length of the CDR3 is 17 residues. Germline loops: CDR1 MNHNY, CDR2 SVGAGI (reference sequence).

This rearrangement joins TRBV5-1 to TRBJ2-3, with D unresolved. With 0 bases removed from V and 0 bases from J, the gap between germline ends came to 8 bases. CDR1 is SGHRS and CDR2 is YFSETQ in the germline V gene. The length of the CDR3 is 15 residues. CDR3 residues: CASSLGGSSTDTQYF. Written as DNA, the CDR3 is TGCGCCAGCAGCTTGGGAGGCAGCAGCACAGATACGCAGTATTTT. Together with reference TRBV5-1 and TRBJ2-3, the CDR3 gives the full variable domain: KAGVTQTPRYLIKTRGQQVTLSCSPISGHRSVSWYQQTPGQGLQFLFEYFSETQRNKGNFPGRFSGRQFSNSRSEMNVSTLELGDSALYLCASSLGGSSTDTQYFGPGTRLTVL.

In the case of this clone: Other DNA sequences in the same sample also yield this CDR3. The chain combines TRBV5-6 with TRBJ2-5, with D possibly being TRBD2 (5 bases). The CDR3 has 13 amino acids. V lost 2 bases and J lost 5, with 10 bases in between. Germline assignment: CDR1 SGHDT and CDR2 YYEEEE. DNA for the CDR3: TGTGCCAGCAGCTTCCTCGGCGGGGAGACCCAGTACTTC. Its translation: CASSFLGGETQYF.

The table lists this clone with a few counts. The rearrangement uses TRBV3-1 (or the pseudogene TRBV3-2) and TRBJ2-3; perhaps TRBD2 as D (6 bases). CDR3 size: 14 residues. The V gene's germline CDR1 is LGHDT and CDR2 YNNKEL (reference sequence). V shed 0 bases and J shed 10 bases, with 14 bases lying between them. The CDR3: CASSQDLGTGAQYF. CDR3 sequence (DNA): TGTGCCAGCAGCCAAGATCTTGGGACTGGGGCGCAGTATTTT.

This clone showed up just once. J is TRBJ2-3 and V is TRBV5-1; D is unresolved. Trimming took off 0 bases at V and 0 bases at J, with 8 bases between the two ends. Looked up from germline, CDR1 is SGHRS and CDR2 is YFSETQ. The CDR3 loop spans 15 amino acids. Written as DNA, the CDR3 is TGCGCCAGCAGCTTGGTGGCATATAGCACAGATACGCAGTATTTT. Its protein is CASSLVAYSTDTQYF.

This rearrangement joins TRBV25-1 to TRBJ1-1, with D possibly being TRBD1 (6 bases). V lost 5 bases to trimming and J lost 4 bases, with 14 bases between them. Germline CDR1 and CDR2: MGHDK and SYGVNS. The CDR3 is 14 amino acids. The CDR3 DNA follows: TGTGCCAGCAGTATAAGCAGGGGTGGCACTGAAGCTTTCTTT. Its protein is CASSISRGGTEAFF.

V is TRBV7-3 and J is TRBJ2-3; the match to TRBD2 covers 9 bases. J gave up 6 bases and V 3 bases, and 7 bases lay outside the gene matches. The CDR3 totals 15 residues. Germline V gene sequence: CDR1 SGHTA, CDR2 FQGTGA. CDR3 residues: CASSFGGRASDTQYF. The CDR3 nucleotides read TGTGCCAGCAGCTTCGGCGGGAGGGCCAGCGATACGCAGTATTTT.

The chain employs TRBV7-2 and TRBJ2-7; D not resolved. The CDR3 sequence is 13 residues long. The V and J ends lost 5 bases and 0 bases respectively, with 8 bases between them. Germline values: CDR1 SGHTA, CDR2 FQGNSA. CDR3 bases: TGTGCCAGCAGCCTCCCTAACTCCTACGAGCAGTACTTC. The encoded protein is CASSLPNSYEQYF.

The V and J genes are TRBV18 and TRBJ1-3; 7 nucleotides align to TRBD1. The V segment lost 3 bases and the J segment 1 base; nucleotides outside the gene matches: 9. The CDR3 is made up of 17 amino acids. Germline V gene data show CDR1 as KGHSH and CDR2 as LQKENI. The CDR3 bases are TGTGCCAGCTCACCGTCTTGGGACAGAATGTCTGGAAACACCATATATTTT. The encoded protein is CASSPSWDRMSGNTIYF.